These T cell receptor beta chains were read from a single sample in a study of T cell changes during pregnancy in multiple sclerosis. The assay was immunoSEQ multiplex PCR, and TCRdb's table has in-frame clones only and misses some. The sample lists about 69,000 clones; around 92% were seen once. This sample comprised peripheral blood, obtained in the third trimester of pregnancy. All receptors come from a female donor in good health, enrolled as a control in a pregnancy study. CDR3s include the opening cysteine and the closing phenylalanine or tryptophan. D genes are given only for firm matches.

CDR3: CASSRDRNSYEQYF
V: TRBV11-3
J: TRBJ2-7
D: TRBD1

CDR3: CASSLVSGGGDEQYF
V: TRBV5-1
J: TRBJ2-7
D: TRBD2

CDR3: CASSSGISGNTIYF
V: TRBV7-2
J: TRBJ1-3
D: NA

CDR3: CAWTAGTGRYNEQFF
V: TRBV30
J: TRBJ2-1
D: TRBD1

CDR3: CASSSRDSSYNEQFF
V: TRBV27
J: TRBJ2-1
D: TRBD1

CDR3: CASSFFLGRTATRSTEAFF
V: TRBV28
J: TRBJ1-1
D: NA

CDR3: CASSYSIIGGDYGYTF
V: TRBV6-5
J: TRBJ1-2
D: TRBD1

CDR3: CASSPGFRQETQYF
V: TRBV6-1
J: TRBJ2-5
D: NA

CDR3: CASRAGTPYYNEQFF
V: TRBV27
J: TRBJ2-1
D: NA

CDR3: CASSPLFGQGNSGNTIYF
V: TRBV28
J: TRBJ1-3
D: NA

CDR3: CASSLFFQGRVNTEAFF
V: TRBV7-4
J: TRBJ1-1
D: NA

CDR3: CASSAGPLATGANVLTF
V: TRBV9
J: TRBJ2-6
D: NA

CDR3: CASSLRLGFNEQFF
V: TRBV28
J: TRBJ2-1
D: NA

CDR3: CASSLGPGSYEQYF
V: TRBV13
J: TRBJ2-7
D: NA

CDR3: CAWGTGGGNQPQHF
V: TRBV30
J: TRBJ1-5
D: TRBD1

CDR3: CASSLDIAVNTGELFF
V: TRBV5-4
J: TRBJ2-2
D: NA

CDR3: CASSRGLPTNEKLFF
V: TRBV18
J: TRBJ1-4
D: NA

CDR3: CASSPSGPYEQYF
V: TRBV6-5
J: TRBJ2-7
D: TRBD2

CDR3: CASSSTSGEYNEQFF
V: TRBV19
J: TRBJ2-1
D: TRBD2

CDR3: CASSKNGSGEASGVRSSTDTQYF
V: TRBV21-1
J: TRBJ2-3
D: NA

CDR3: CASSLFETANTEAFF
V: TRBV27
J: TRBJ1-1
D: NA

CDR3: CASTLLGRAGTPLHF
V: TRBV19
J: TRBJ1-6
D: NA

CDR3: CASSEWTGGAYGYTF
V: TRBV14
J: TRBJ1-2
D: TRBD1

CDR3: CASSESLWAYYGYTF
V: TRBV6-1
J: TRBJ1-2
D: NA

CDR3: CASSVGTGNSPLHF
V: TRBV9
J: TRBJ1-6
D: TRBD1

CDR3: CASSATGGLIDTQYF
V: TRBV19
J: TRBJ2-3
D: TRBD1

CDR3: CASRTGSRIGGEQYF
V: TRBV27
J: TRBJ2-7
D: NA

CDR3: CASSVAGLAGDRNEQFF
V: TRBV9
J: TRBJ2-1
D: TRBD2

CDR3: CASSELAGSYNEQFF
V: TRBV6-1
J: TRBJ2-1
D: TRBD2

CDR3: CAWSRTGGLSGANVLTF
V: TRBV30
J: TRBJ2-6
D: TRBD1

CDR3: CASSQFSGSTETQYF
V: TRBV4-1
J: TRBJ2-5
D: TRBD2

CDR3: CASSKARTGRRGEQYF
V: TRBV21-1
J: TRBJ2-7
D: NA

CDR3: CASSLGVETQYF
V: TRBV7-9
J: TRBJ2-5
D: NA

CDR3: CASRNRLAGPYEQYF
V: TRBV27
J: TRBJ2-7
D: TRBD2

CDR3: CASSRDSYGYTF
V: TRBV2
J: TRBJ1-2
D: NA

CDR3: CAWGGGNTIYF
V: TRBV30
J: TRBJ1-3
D: NA

CDR3: CASSQGGTNPETQYF
V: TRBV4-2
J: TRBJ2-5
D: NA

CDR3: CASSQDLSGSPSTDTQYF
V: TRBV4-3
J: TRBJ2-3
D: TRBD2

CDR3: CAISGIGGLAGVLPYNEQFF
V: TRBV10-3
J: TRBJ2-1
D: TRBD2

CDR3: CAWRPPGQGNSPLHF
V: TRBV30
J: TRBJ1-6
D: TRBD1

CDR3: CASSPVGRPNTGELFF
V: TRBV7-9
J: TRBJ2-2
D: NA

CDR3: CASSLIARTGEGNYGYTF
V: TRBV28
J: TRBJ1-2
D: TRBD1

CDR3: CASSFMQLGPYNEQFF
V: TRBV7-9
J: TRBJ2-1
D: NA

CDR3: CASSPGLAGGGQETQYF
V: TRBV9
J: TRBJ2-5
D: TRBD2

CDR3: CASSQTLRETQYF
V: TRBV4-1
J: TRBJ2-5
D: NA

CDR3: CASSQDEGGPAGELFF
V: TRBV4-3
J: TRBJ2-2
D: TRBD2

CDR3: CASSLGLAGVGTQYF
V: TRBV7-8
J: TRBJ2-3
D: TRBD2

CDR3: CASSATSGSYETQYF
V: TRBV19
J: TRBJ2-5
D: TRBD2

CDR3: CATSNRGYSYEQYF
V: TRBV15
J: TRBJ2-7
D: NA

CDR3: CASSYGTSAYEQYF
V: TRBV6-5
J: TRBJ2-7
D: TRBD2

CDR3: CASRGQGYSYGYTF
V: TRBV6-5
J: TRBJ1-2
D: TRBD1

CDR3: CASSLGQGPSYEQYF
V: TRBV11-2
J: TRBJ2-7
D: TRBD1

CDR3: CASSSSPGLKETQYF
V: TRBV7-9
J: TRBJ2-5
D: TRBD2

CDR3: CASSSSGTGVDGYTF
V: TRBV5-1
J: TRBJ1-2
D: TRBD1

CDR3: CASSLRTGGGEQYF
V: TRBV7-7
J: TRBJ2-7
D: TRBD1